Included here is one T cell receptor beta chain sequence, with context. Its antigen is unidentified. Patients all relapsed after autologous stem cell transplantation, and there was variation in brentuximab vedotin exposure. Complete response, partial response or progressive disease were the best responses. The data derive from a study of PD-1 blockade in classical Hodgkin lymphoma. Measured with immunoSEQ multiplex PCR; TCRdb has only the in-frame clones, and not every one. This sample has some 62,000 clones, with about 91% found just once. Whole-study results and caveats: Newly diagnosed and completely responding patients shared comparable baseline diversity.

V shed 0 bases and J shed 0 bases, with 9 bases lying between them. This CDR3 spans 16 amino acids. Per germline, CDR1 SGDLS and CDR2 YYNGEE. The sequence was obtained from a human donor with classical Hodgkin lymphoma. The gene calls are TRBV9 and TRBJ2-2; a weak D match, TRBD2 (5 bases). The sequencing used peripheral blood mononuclear cells (PBMCs), collected at baseline. CDR3 coding DNA: TGTGCCAGCAGCGTAGGGTCGGGGACGAACACCGGGGAGCTGTTTTTT. Its translation: CASSVGSGTNTGELFF.